This paragraph covers one T cell receptor beta chain sequence. Its antigen remains unknown. Data came from immunoSEQ multiplex PCR; TCRdb stores just in-frame clones and leaves some out. The sample has about 17,000 clones; about four fifths are singletons. These data are taken from a study of PD-1 blockade in classical Hodgkin lymphoma. Study observations and caveats: Patients with a complete response exhibited baseline diversity comparable to newly diagnosed patients.

The V gene's germline CDR1 is MNHNY and CDR2 SVGAGI (reference sequence). V was shortened by 7 bases and J by 6 bases, with 21 bases between the two germline ends. CDR3 size: 16 residues. After autologous stem cell transplantation all patients relapsed, and prior brentuximab vedotin exposure differed between cohorts. The TCR was taken from a human donor with classical Hodgkin lymphoma. V usage is TRBV6-6 and J usage is TRBJ1-4, with a possible D match to TRBD1 (6 bases). The specimen comprised peripheral blood mononuclear cells (PBMCs), sampled before the second cycle of nivolumab. Here the CDR3 reads CASKSGTDRPHEKLFF. Written as DNA, the CDR3 is TGTGCCAGCAAGTCAGGGACCGACAGGCCCCATGAAAAACTGTTTTTT.